The 21 T cell receptor beta chains presented below share a single source sample, sequenced in a study of blood T cell repertoires in COVID-19 (dated by TCRdb to between 2020 and 2021). Libraries were constructed by the immunoSEQ multiplex PCR assay. This immuneACCESS table, as held by TCRdb, lists in-frame sequences with V and J called but not all clones. Of the missing ones, under half trace to an unresolved V gene in checked studies; the others have no known cause. The sample includes fewer than 200,000 clones, with 70% to 90% observed a single time. The ten largest clones capture over 5% of the sample. The source material was peripheral blood. The receptors were sampled from a woman in her fifties or sixties with COVID-19, enrolled during active disease.

The chain carries TRBV7-2 and TRBJ1-2; D remains ambiguous. The ends were cut back, 0 bases at V and 0 bases at J, with 5 bases in the middle. The V gene's germline CDR1 is SGHTA and CDR2 FQGNSA. The CDR3 runs 14 residues. CDR3 protein: CASSLAPANYGYTF. The CDR3 DNA is TGTGCCAGCAGCTTAGCCCCCGCTAACTATGGCTACACCTTC. Full variable domain (missing parts from reference TRBV7-2 and TRBJ1-2): GAGVSQSPSNKVTEKGKDVELRCDPISGHTALYWYRQSLGQGLEFLIYFQGNSAPDKSGLPSDRFSAERTGGSVSTLTIQRTQQEDSAVYLCASSLAPANYGYTFGSGTRLTVV.

This chain uses TRBV7-6 with TRBJ2-5; a possible D gene is TRBD1 (5 bases). Germline-derived CDR1 and CDR2 are SGHVS and FNYEAQ. The V gene lost 5 bases and the J gene lost 4 bases, with 17 bases spanning the gap. This CDR3 comprises 15 residues. CDR3 amino acids: CASSPPWTPRETQYF. CDR3 in DNA: TGTGCCAGCAGCCCCCCATGGACACCACGAGAGACCCAGTACTTC.

This clone was seen only once. This chain uses TRBV5-6 with TRBJ2-7, with D tentatively TRBD2 (6 bases). Looked up from germline, CDR1 is SGHDT and CDR2 is YYEEEE. The V end was cut by 6 bases, the J end by 3 bases, with 16 bases between. The CDR3 runs to 14 residues. Here the CDR3 reads CASTPGGGSYEQYF. The CDR3 DNA sequence: TGTGCCAGCACCCCCGGTGGAGGGAGCTACGAGCAGTACTTC.

The chain is built from TRBV6-5 and TRBJ1-2; 8 nucleotides line up with TRBD1. Trimming at V came to 6 bases and at J to 7 bases, leaving 7 bases not matched to a gene. Germline CDR1 is MNHEY and CDR2 is SVGAGI. The CDR3 extends over 13 amino acids. CDR3 nucleotides: TGTGCCAGCAGCGCCGGACAGGGTGGTGGCTACACCTTC. The encoded protein is CASSAGQGGGYTF.

The chain has TRBV7-9 and TRBJ2-3; the match to TRBD2 covers 7 bases. The CDR3 extends over 15 amino acids. The junction had 3 bases not matched to a gene; V was cut back by 1 base and J by 2 bases. The germline gives CDR1 SEHNR, CDR2 FQNEAQ (reference sequence). The CDR3 protein is CASSLGLAPTDTQYF. In DNA form, the CDR3 reads TGTGCCAGCAGCTTAGGACTAGCTCCCACAGATACGCAGTATTTT. Full variable domain (outside the CDR3, taken from reference TRBV7-9 and TRBJ2-3): DTGVSQNPRHKITKRGQNVTFRCDPISEHNRLYWYRQTLGQGPEFLTYFQNEAQLEKSRLLSDRFSAERPKGSFSTLEIQRTEQGDSAMYLCASSLGLAPTDTQYFGPGTRLTVL.

V gene TRBV11-3 combines with J gene TRBJ1-4, with 10 bases that match TRBD1. The V gene's germline CDR1 is SGHNT and CDR2 YENEEA. V was pared by 1 base and J by 4 bases, with 9 bases of the junction left unmatched. This CDR3 has 18 amino acids. Here the CDR3 DNA reads TGTGCCAGCAGCTTAGGGGGACAGGGGTGGCTAAGTAATGAAAAACTGTTTTTT. Translating it yields CASSLGGQGWLSNEKLFF.

J is TRBJ2-1 and V is TRBV10-2; 9 nucleotides line up with TRBD2. The V segment lost 10 bases and the J segment 7 bases; nucleotides outside the gene matches: 11. The CDR3 runs to 14 residues. Germline CDR1 is WSHSY and CDR2 is SAAADI. CDR3 DNA: TGCGCCACCGCTCTAGCGGGGTCTGGGAATGAGCAGTTCTTC. Its translation is CATALAGSGNEQFF.

This rearrangement joins TRBV19 to TRBJ1-4; weak D call: TRBD1 (5 bases). CDR3 size: 15 residues. V lost 3 bases to trimming and J lost 8 bases, with 16 bases between them. Germline CDR1 and CDR2: LNHDA and SQIVND (reference sequence). This CDR3 is CASSMTERTVEKLFF. CDR3 nucleotides: TGTGCCAGTAGTATGACAGAACGAACAGTGGAAAAACTGTTTTTT.

The chain couples TRBV6-4 to TRBJ1-6, with a possible D match to TRBD1 (6 bases). This CDR3 is built from 15 residues. The germline V and J ends were trimmed by 8 bases and 0 bases, with 11 bases remaining between them. Germline-derived CDR1 and CDR2 are MRHNA and SNTAGT. This CDR3 is CASSRGSSYNSPLHF. The CDR3 DNA sequence: TGTGCCAGCTCGAGGGGGTCCTCCTATAATTCACCCCTCCACTTT.

In this sample, this clone turned up a few times. This chain connects TRBV30 to TRBJ1-2; 8 bases are shared with TRBD1. CDR3 length: 13 residues. Germline lookup yields CDR1 GTSNPN and CDR2 SVGIG (reference sequence). V lost 2 bases and J lost 4; bases outside the gene matches: 3. CDR3 sequence: CAWSQGAGYGYTF. The CDR3 region has the DNA TGTGCCTGGAGTCAGGGGGCGGGCTATGGCTACACCTTC.

This sequence joins TRBV6-2 or TRBV6-3 and TRBJ2-7, with D perhaps TRBD1 (6 bases). With 5 bases removed from V and 0 bases from J, the gap between germline ends came to 17 bases. The CDR3 is 16 residues long. CDR1 and CDR2 from the germline V gene are MNHEY and SVGEGT. Here the CDR3 reads CASSPLSADSSYEQYF. The CDR3 nucleotides are TGTGCCAGCAGTCCGCTTTCAGCGGACAGCTCCTACGAGCAGTACTTC.

The CDR3 bases are TGTGCCAGTAGTAGGGACAGCAATAATTCACCCCTCCACTTT. Encoded protein: CASSRDSNNSPLHF. The chain couples TRBV19 to TRBJ1-6, with TRBD1 matching 7 bases. V lost 4 bases, J lost 5 bases, and 2 bases stayed unmatched. From germline, CDR1 is LNHDA and CDR2 SQIVND (reference sequence). The CDR3 sequence is 14 residues long.

This clone was observed once. The chain carries TRBV7-2 and TRBJ1-2; the D gene is possibly TRBD1 (5 bases). The germline V gene encodes CDR1 SGHTA and CDR2 FQGNSA. The CDR3 is 14 residues long. Trimming took off 2 bases at V and 0 bases at J, with 7 bases between the two ends. The CDR3 region is CASSLMDTNYGYTF. In DNA form, the CDR3 reads TGTGCCAGCAGCTTAATGGACACTAACTATGGCTACACCTTC.

The chain carries TRBV9 and TRBJ1-2, with TRBD1 matching over 7 bases. The J segment lost 4 bases and the V segment lost 4 bases, leaving 16 bases of the junction unmatched. The germline CDR1 and CDR2 sequences are SGDLS and YYNGEE. This CDR3 contains 17 residues. CDR3 residues: CASSLTGDGPLGYGYTF. In DNA, the CDR3 is TGTGCCAGCAGCCTAACAGGGGACGGACCACTTGGCTATGGCTACACCTTC.

The V call is TRBV24-1, the J call TRBJ2-2; D unclear. CDR3 size: 16 residues. Germline CDR1 KGHDR, CDR2 SFDVKD. V was shortened by 4 bases and J by 5 bases, with 16 bases between the two germline ends. This CDR3 reads CATSDPVPGETGELFF. CDR3 coding DNA: TGTGCCACCAGTGACCCCGTCCCCGGAGAGACCGGGGAGCTGTTTTTT.

The J gene is TRBJ1-2, the V gene TRBV12-5, with TRBD1 identical over 7 bases. Germline CDR1 reads LGHNT; CDR2 reads FRNRAP. The CDR3 contains 14 residues. With 3 bases clipped from V and 8 bases from J, the junction kept 9 bases outside the gene matches. CDR3 region: CASGFPQGSYGYTF. The CDR3 nucleotides read TGTGCTAGTGGTTTCCCACAGGGGTCGTACGGCTACACCTTC.

The chain joins TRBV24-1 to TRBJ2-7; 7 positions agree with TRBD1. Losses at the gene ends were 4 bases for V and 10 bases for J; bases not matched to a gene: 6. CDR3 size: 12 residues. Germline loops: CDR1 KGHDR, CDR2 SFDVKD. The CDR3 nucleotides read TGTGCCACCAGTGAACCCGGACAGGACCAGTACTTC. The encoded protein is CATSEPGQDQYF.

This chain connects TRBV10-3 to TRBJ2-6; 7 nucleotides line up with TRBD1. Trimming took 7 bases from V and 4 from J; bases not matched to a gene: 13. The CDR3 is made up of 17 amino acids. Per germline, CDR1 ENHRY and CDR2 SYGVKD. Here the CDR3 reads CAITRGKGARGANVLTF. CDR3 in DNA: TGTGCCATCACTCGAGGAAAGGGGGCGAGGGGGGCCAACGTCCTGACTTTC.

This clone was detected once. This chain uses TRBV7-9 with TRBJ2-5, with 8 positions matching TRBD1. The assigned J gene may be wrong: the sequence end matches TRBJ2-7 better. This CDR3 spans 14 amino acids. Germline CDR1 reads SEHNR; CDR2 reads FQNEAQ (reference sequence). The CDR3 DNA reads TGTGCCAGCAGCTCCCGGACAGGGTACGACGAGCAGTACTTC. Translated, it gives CASSSRTGYDEQYF.

J is TRBJ2-2 and V is TRBV7-2, with TRBD1 matching 7 bases. V dropped 1 base and J dropped 6; count of bases not matched to a gene: 5. CDR1 SGHTA and CDR2 FQGNSA come from the germline V gene. This CDR3 comprises 15 residues. The CDR3 DNA is TGTGCCAGCAGCTTAGGGACAGGCGTTTCCGGGGAGCTGTTTTTT. Translated: CASSLGTGVSGELFF.

The chain joins TRBV27 to TRBJ2-2; possibly TRBD1 for D (6 bases). The CDR3 contains 14 residues. V lost 10 bases and J 0 bases, leaving 12 bases between the germline ends. Germline V lookup: CDR1 MNHEY, CDR2 SMNVEV (reference sequence). CDR3 sequence (DNA): TGTGCCACAAAAGGACAGACGAACACCGGGGAGCTGTTTTTT. Protein product: CATKGQTNTGELFF.